This T cell receptor beta chain appears in the sequencing data of a study of regulatory T cells in long-lasting Graves disease. General study results and limits: A greater number of public clonotypes (approximately 2,700) was shared by persistent patients than by new patients (just over 950).

Library construction for TCR beta used iRepertoire HTBI primers and Arm-PCR of CDR3 regions. TCRdb reprocessed the multiplex PCR reads via MiXCR and lists one record per CDR3 protein. The table records hundreds of thousands of distinct CDR3 sequences, 16% of them present only once. This clonotype was seen a few times. What it binds is not known. Time point: newly diagnosed GD, antithyroid drugs for less than 3 months. RNA from PBMCs was the source of the TCR library. Graves' disease diagnoses followed American Thyroid Association guidelines. Trimming cost V 0 bases and J 0 bases; bases outside gene matches: 10. CDR3 length equals 18 residues. Germline CDR1 is MGHRA and CDR2 is YSYEKL. The sample was also reused in another study, on T cells in Graves' hyperthyroidism and ophthalmopathy. That paper states: The TCR CDR3 first-round RT-PCR relied on the HTBI primer set. Blood samples included most of the expanded thyroid clonotypes exceeding 0.001.

Sequencing used peripheral blood mononuclear cells (PBMCs), obtained at new diagnosis, from a patient treated with antithyroid drugs. The chain carries TRBV4-1 and TRBJ2-5; 7 bases are a match to TRBD2. The TCR sequence derives from a woman in her thirties with Graves disease. The CDR3 DNA reads TGCGCCAGCAGCCAAGATCGACGAGCGGGGATGTACCAAGAGACCCAGTACTTC. Translating it yields CASSQDRRAGMYQETQYF.